This T cell receptor (beta chain) was identified in a study of CD8 T cells in Susac syndrome. Regarding the study as a whole: Within Susac syndrome CD4+ T cell repertoires, clonal expansion was not evident.

The RNA input was roughly 0.5 to 1 ug, and it was reverse transcribed with random hexamers. TCRdb reanalysed the immunoSEQ multiplex PCR reads using MiXCR and keeps one entry per CDR3 protein. The sample includes about 150,000 distinct CDR3 sequences, around 95% of them seen just once. CD8+ and CD4+ blood T cells underwent TCR beta sequencing. Patients with Susac syndrome fulfilled recently defined diagnostic criteria for definite or probable disease. Negative isolation yielded CD4+ and CD8+ T cells, and FACS enriched TEMRA cells. V was trimmed by 3 bases and J by 3 bases, leaving 8 bases between them. Germline-derived CDR1 and CDR2 are KGHSH and LQKENI. This CDR3 is built from 13 residues. This clonotype was detected once. What it binds is not known.

The receptor was derived from a human donor with Susac syndrome. Sequenced input: CD4+ T cells from PBMCs. The V and J genes are TRBV18 and TRBJ1-1; no clear D. CDR3 loop: CASSPVQYTEAFF. In nucleotides, the CDR3 is TGTGCCAGCTCACCGGTGCAGTACACTGAAGCTTTCTTT.